This T cell receptor (beta chain) was captured in a study of PD-1 blockade in classical Hodgkin lymphoma. As for time point: cycle 4 day 1 (C4D1), after less than 7 weeks of nivolumab. There was relapse after autologous stem cell transplantation in every patient, and there was variation in brentuximab vedotin exposure. Measured with immunoSEQ multiplex PCR; TCRdb has only the in-frame clones, and not every one. The profile shows about 96,000 clones, approximately 94% of them singletons. The CDR3 loop spans 18 amino acids. Per germline, CDR1 MNHEY and CDR2 SMNVEV (reference sequence). Trimming removed 3 bases from V and 0 bases from J, with 17 bases in between.

The chain carries TRBV27 and TRBJ1-4; perhaps TRBD1 as D (5 bases). The sample in question was peripheral blood mononuclear cells (PBMCs), obtained before the fourth cycle of nivolumab. This receptor was identified in a human donor with classical Hodgkin lymphoma. Here the CDR3 DNA reads TGTGCCAGCAGTTTCACATCCTCCCTCAGGGCAACTAATGAAAAACTGTTTTTT. Residues: CASSFTSSLRATNEKLFF.